The sequence of this TCR beta chain was determined in a study of blood T cell repertoires in COVID-19. Libraries were prepared by immunoSEQ multiplex PCR; TCRdb keeps only in-frame clonotypes and omits some of them. The sample contains fewer than 200,000 clones, around 85% of which appear only once. The specimen sequenced was peripheral blood. The sequence was obtained from a human donor with acute or convalescent COVID-19. The donor label of this sample is uncertain.

The CDR3 loop reads CASSYSPTHNEQFF. The CDR3 DNA reads as TGTGCCAGCAGTTACTCGCCTACCCACAATGAGCAGTTCTTC. The chain uses TRBV6-5 and TRBJ2-1; unclear D gene. This CDR3 contains 14 residues. Between the trimmed V and J ends, which lost 0 bases and 5 bases, there was a span of 8 bases. CDR1 and CDR2 (germline): MNHEY, SVGAGI.